Listed below are T cell receptor beta chains from one sample, sequenced in a study of blood T cell repertoires in COVID-19. The repertoire was sequenced with immunoSEQ multiplex PCR; TCRdb's copy has only in-frame clones and lacks some. The data hold 200,000 to 300,000 clones, with approximately 86% observed a single time. The sample was peripheral blood. These receptors all come from a man aged 25-45 years with active or convalescent COVID-19. Each CDR3 is given with its conserved first and last residue. D genes are given only for firm matches. The listing skips clone size in some rows; elsewhere it reads once, few, many or a size class.

d_call	j_call	clone_size	v_call	cdr3_aa	cdr3_nt
.	TRBJ2-7	few	TRBV7-8	CASSFYSSTSYEQYF	TGTGCCAGCAGCTTTTACAGTTCAACGTCCTACGAGCAGTACTTC
TRBD1	TRBJ2-1	.	TRBV19	CASSYAGTGDNNEQFF	TGTGCCAGTAGTTACGCCGGGACAGGGGATAACAATGAGCAGTTCTTC
TRBD1	TRBJ1-4	.	TRBV28	CASSPRGQGATATNEKLFF	TGTGCCAGCAGCCCTCGGGGACAGGGGGCCACGGCAACTAATGAAAAACTGTTTTTT
.	TRBJ1-6	.	TRBV18	CASSPSGVGDSPLHF	TGTGCCAGCTCACCGTCGGGGGTTGGTGATTCACCCCTCCACTTT
.	TRBJ1-2	.	TRBV29-1	CSVERGYGYTF	TGCAGCGTTGAACGGGGTTATGGCTACACCTTC
TRBD1	TRBJ2-2	.	TRBV12-5	CASGRQGTNTGELFF	TGTGCTAGTGGTAGACAGGGCACGAACACCGGGGAGCTGTTTTTT
TRBD2	TRBJ2-3	once	TRBV6-2/TRBV6-3	CASSYGGGAPDTQYF	TGTGCCAGCAGTTACGGCGGGGGGGCCCCAGATACGCAGTATTTT
.	TRBJ2-1	.	TRBV6-5	CASSSPGSYNEQFF	TGTGCCAGCAGTTCCCCAGGGTCCTACAATGAGCAGTTCTTC
TRBD1	TRBJ1-6	.	TRBV10-3	CAISPTGTGNSPLHF	TGTGCCATCAGCCCCACCGGGACAGGCAATTCACCCCTCCACTTT
.	TRBJ2-2	.	TRBV9	CASSVFERSGELFF	TGTGCCAGCAGCGTTTTCGAGCGGTCCGGGGAGCTGTTTTTT
TRBD1	TRBJ1-2	.	TRBV9	CASTGDSSLYGYTF	TGTGCCAGCACCGGGGACAGCTCCCTTTATGGCTACACCTTC
.	TRBJ1-1	.	TRBV3-1/TRBV3-2	CASSQVGSHEAFF	TGTGCCAGCAGCCAAGTGGGCAGCCATGAAGCTTTCTTT
TRBD1	TRBJ1-2	.	TRBV6-5	CASRKDRVLDGYTF	TGTGCCAGCAGGAAGGACAGGGTATTGGATGGCTACACCTTC
TRBD1	TRBJ1-6	.	TRBV11-2	CASSPQLPGQYNSPLHF	TGTGCCAGCAGCCCACAACTACCGGGACAGTATAATTCACCCCTCCACTTT
TRBD1	TRBJ2-2	.	TRBV25-1	CASSAGTGAVGELFF	TGTGCCAGCAGTGCCGGGACAGGGGCTGTCGGGGAGCTGTTTTTT
TRBD2	TRBJ2-3	once	TRBV6-1	CASSELRGGEDTQYF	TGTGCCAGCAGTGAACTACGGGGGGGAGAAGATACGCAGTATTTT
.	TRBJ1-4	.	TRBV5-1	CASTAPGLFVDNEKLFF	TGCGCCAGCACCGCACCCGGGTTGTTCGTCGATAATGAAAAACTGTTTTTT
TRBD1	TRBJ1-1	.	TRBV4-3	CASSLQGVNTEAFF	TGCGCCAGCAGCCTCCAGGGGGTAAACACTGAAGCTTTCTTT
.	TRBJ1-1	once	TRBV12-3/TRBV12-4	CASSGPGGTEAFF	TGTGCCAGCAGCGGGCCGGGGGGTACTGAAGCTTTCTTT
.	TRBJ2-7	.	TRBV7-8	CASSPLSSYEQYF	TGTGCCAGCAGCCCCCTGAGCTCCTACGAGCAGTACTTC
.	TRBJ1-3	once	TRBV30	CAWSSGAGAGNTIYF	TGTGCCTGGAGTTCCGGGGCAGGGGCTGGAAACACCATATATTTT
.	TRBJ1-1	.	TRBV7-8	CASSLAENTEAFF	TGTGCCAGCAGCTTGGCAGAGAACACTGAAGCTTTCTTT
.	TRBJ1-4	few	TRBV7-9	CASSLGLNFEKLFF	TGTGCCAGCAGCTTAGGTCTGAACTTTGAAAAACTGTTTTTT
TRBD1	TRBJ1-5	.	TRBV7-9	CASSPDRAVNQPQHF	TGTGCCAGCAGCCCGGACAGGGCCGTTAATCAGCCCCAGCATTTT
.	TRBJ1-1	.	TRBV29-1	CSVDGSGVNTEAFF	TGCAGCGTTGATGGGTCCGGGGTGAACACTGAAGCTTTCTTT
TRBD1	TRBJ1-1	.	TRBV18	CASSPPTGGITEAFF	TGTGCCAGCTCACCACCGACAGGGGGCATCACTGAAGCTTTCTTT
TRBD2	TRBJ2-1	.	TRBV7-3	CASSTSGTSGDPNEQFF	TGTGCCAGCAGCACCAGCGGGACTAGCGGGGACCCCAATGAGCAGTTCTTC
.	TRBJ2-3	.	TRBV2	CASTRLSTDTQYF	TGTGCCAGCACCCGACTATCCACAGATACGCAGTATTTT
TRBD1	TRBJ1-2	few	TRBV29-1	CSVRTGGDYGYTF	TGCAGCGTCAGGACAGGGGGGGACTATGGCTACACCTTC
TRBD1	TRBJ1-4	.	TRBV25-1	CASSFPGGSEKLFF	TGTGCCAGCAGCTTCCCAGGGGGCAGTGAAAAACTGTTTTTT
.	TRBJ2-6	.	TRBV27	CASSPWTDSSGANVLTF	TGTGCCAGCAGTCCCTGGACAGACAGCTCTGGGGCCAACGTCCTGACTTTC
TRBD2	TRBJ2-1	.	TRBV7-3	CASSFSAGGVQFF	TGTGCCAGCAGCTTCAGCGCGGGGGGCGTGCAGTTCTTC
TRBD2	TRBJ2-3	.	TRBV9	CASSVSPRADREDPDTQYF	TGTGCCAGCAGCGTATCCCCCCGCGCCGATCGGGAGGATCCAGATACGCAGTATTTT
.	TRBJ2-1	.	TRBV3-1/TRBV3-2	CASSQNSVDQDEQFF	TGTGCCAGCAGCCAAAATAGTGTAGATCAAGATGAGCAGTTCTTC
TRBD1	TRBJ1-2	.	TRBV4-2	CASSQDPGGDGYTF	TGTGCCAGCAGCCAAGATCCAGGGGGCGATGGCTACACCTTC
.	TRBJ2-2	.	TRBV1	CTSSQEFRLAGENTGELFF	TGCACCAGCAGCCAAGAATTCCGACTAGCGGGGGAGAACACCGGGGAGCTGTTTTTT
TRBD1	TRBJ1-1	.	TRBV6-5	CASSPGQVFEAFF	TGTGCCAGCAGTCCCGGACAGGTTTTTGAAGCTTTCTTT
.	TRBJ1-1	once	TRBV18	CASSPQGDTEAFF	TGTGCCAGCTCACCACAAGGGGACACTGAAGCTTTCTTT
.	TRBJ1-1	few	TRBV25-1	CASSDRGGTGFNTEAFF	TGTGCCAGCAGTGATCGTGGGGGCACAGGGTTTAACACTGAAGCTTTCTTT
TRBD2	TRBJ2-1	.	TRBV6-1	CASSGGLAGGPGNEQFF	TGTGCCAGCAGTGGAGGACTAGCGGGGGGGCCCGGAAATGAGCAGTTCTTC
.	TRBJ1-2	.	TRBV7-9	CASSLGTRFGYTF	TGTGCCAGCAGCTTAGGTACGAGGTTTGGCTACACCTTC
.	TRBJ2-2	.	TRBV2	CASSAQGSTGELFF	TGTGCCAGCAGTGCGCAGGGGTCCACCGGGGAGCTGTTTTTT
TRBD1	TRBJ2-5	.	TRBV18	CASSGTVQETQYF	TGTGCCAGCTCAGGGACAGTCCAAGAGACCCAGTACTTC
.	TRBJ1-5	.	TRBV6-5	CASSLTRASNQPQHF	TGTGCCAGCAGTCTAACTAGGGCCTCCAATCAGCCCCAGCATTTT
TRBD2	TRBJ2-3	.	TRBV18	CASSPGLAATDTQYF	TGTGCCAGCTCACCAGGACTAGCCGCAACAGATACGCAGTATTTT
.	TRBJ2-2	.	TRBV30	CAWSQGTGELFF	TGTGCCTGGAGTCAGGGGACCGGGGAGCTGTTTTTT
TRBD2	TRBJ2-7	.	TRBV4-3	CASSQDSTSGPYEQYF	TGCGCCAGCAGCCAAGATAGTACTAGCGGACCCTACGAGCAGTACTTC